The text below deals with one TCR beta chain. The data originate from a study of blood T cell repertoires in COVID-19. Study-wide context: COVID-19 samples, acute and convalescent, were from the United States, Italy and Spain.

Original analysis: The assay estimated nucleated cells by amplifying reference gene primers. The data were produced by immunoSEQ multiplex PCR, yet TCRdb's version contains in-frame clones alone and is incomplete. V, J and clone size reflect that table, while D and trimming were determined from the DNA. Among about 200,000 clones, over 80% were seen once, and the ten largest hold less than 3.5%. The CDR3 extends over 16 amino acids. Germline CDR1 is MRHNA and CDR2 is SNTAGT. V was cut by 7 bases and J by 3 bases, with 18 bases left in between. The source of this sequence is a woman in her 30s who had been exposed to COVID-19. The source material was PBMCs or T cells enriched from blood (not recorded which). The chain has TRBV6-4 and TRBJ1-4; weak D call: TRBD1 (5 bases). CDR3 nucleotide sequence: TGTGCCAGCACCCCCCGAGGGGAGGCCTCTAATGAAAAACTGTTTTTT. This encodes CASTPRGEASNEKLFF.